The 9 T cell receptor beta chains below all came from one sample that was sequenced in a study of CD4+ T cells in melanoma (dated by TCRdb to about 2022). The library was produced with the immunoSEQ multiplex PCR assay. TCRdb limited this immuneACCESS table to in-frame rearrangements with V and J called. A share of clones is missing; checked studies link under half to unresolved V genes, and the rest is unexplained. The sample table records around 130,000 clones; nearly 95% of these occur just once. 1.5% of the sample is in the top ten clones. These receptors came from a human donor with melanoma.

The gene calls are TRBV5-4 and TRBJ2-3; the D gene could be TRBD1 or TRBD2 (5 bases each). Deletions cut 5 bases from V and 6 bases from J, with 19 bases between. The CDR3 covers 15 residues. The V gene's germline CDR1 is SGHNT and CDR2 YYREEE (reference sequence). The chain's CDR3 is CASRNRGVRLDTQYF. Written as DNA, the CDR3 is TGTGCCAGCAGAAACCGGGGCGTAAGGTTGGATACGCAGTATTTT.

The genes are TRBV10-1 and TRBJ2-1; 13 nucleotides agree with TRBD2. The germline CDR1 and CDR2 sequences are WNHNN and SYGVQD (reference sequence). With V trimmed by 6 bases and J by 10 bases, 6 bases remained unmatched. The CDR3 loop spans 14 amino acids. The CDR3, as DNA: TGCGCCAGCAGCGGGACTAGCGGGGCTAGAGAGCAGTTCTTC. Its translation is CASSGTSGAREQFF.

The chain employs TRBV10-1 and TRBJ2-1; D is unclear. Germline CDR1 reads WNHNN; CDR2 reads SYGVQD (reference sequence). This CDR3 is built from 12 residues. V dropped 3 bases and J dropped 9 bases, with 9 bases sitting between them. This CDR3 reads CASSDPLTEQFF. The CDR3 bases are TGCGCCAGCAGTGACCCACTCACTGAGCAGTTCTTC.

The chain is built from TRBV11-2 and TRBJ1-1, with unresolved D. The CDR3 extends over 12 amino acids. V was clipped by 9 bases and J by 8 bases, with 16 bases between them. Germline V gives CDR1 SGHAT, CDR2 FQNNGV. The DNA of the CDR3 is TGTGCCAGTCGATTAGTGGGCAGGGAAGCTTTCTTT. As protein: CASRLVGREAFF.

This chain links TRBV5-3 with TRBJ2-3; a weak D match, TRBD1 (5 bases). TRBV5-3 is noted as an ORF with a role that remains uncertain. V lost 5 bases to trimming and J lost 7 bases, with 5 bases between them. This CDR3 region has 10 residues. The CDR3 sequence is CARRDNTQYF. In nucleotides, the CDR3 is TGTGCCAGAAGGGACAATACGCAGTATTTT.

The chain is built from TRBV7-2 and TRBJ2-7; D is undetermined. This CDR3 region has 14 residues. Germline V gene data show CDR1 as SGHTA and CDR2 as FQGNSA. V lost 3 bases and J 0 bases, leaving 9 bases between the germline ends. The CDR3 spells CASSLTGSSYEQYF. The CDR3 DNA sequence: TGTGCCAGCAGCTTGACCGGGTCCTCCTACGAGCAGTACTTC. The full variable domain, rest sourced from reference TRBV7-2 and TRBJ2-7, is GAGVSQSPSNKVTEKGKDVELRCDPISGHTALYWYRQSLGQGLEFLIYFQGNSAPDKSGLPSDRFSAERTGGSVSTLTIQRTQQEDSAVYLCASSLTGSSYEQYFGPGTRLTVT.

The V call is TRBV6-6, the J call TRBJ2-2; D is undetermined. Trimming cost V 6 bases and J 5 bases, with 10 bases left between them. CDR1 is MNHNY and CDR2 is SVGAGI in the germline V gene (reference sequence). The CDR3 loop spans 13 amino acids. For the CDR3, the DNA is TGTGCCAGCAGATACGTTTTAACCGGGGAGCTGTTTTTT. It translates to CASRYVLTGELFF.

Here the CDR3 DNA reads TGCGCCAGCAGCTTAGATTCAGGAACCTACAATGAGCAGTTCTTC. This encodes CASSLDSGTYNEQFF. The chain is built from TRBV5-1 and TRBJ2-1; D uncertain. Trimming took 2 bases from V and 2 from J, leaving 11 bases between them. This CDR3 is built from 15 residues. Germline V lookup: CDR1 SGHRS, CDR2 YFSETQ.

The V gene is TRBV10-3, the J gene TRBJ1-6; no firm D call. V was pared by 5 bases and J by 8 bases, with 10 bases between. Per the germline V gene, CDR1 is ENHRY and CDR2 is SYGVKD. The CDR3 contains 13 residues. CDR3 residues: CAISSQPDSPLHF. The CDR3 DNA follows: TGTGCCATCAGTAGTCAGCCCGATTCACCCCTCCACTTT.